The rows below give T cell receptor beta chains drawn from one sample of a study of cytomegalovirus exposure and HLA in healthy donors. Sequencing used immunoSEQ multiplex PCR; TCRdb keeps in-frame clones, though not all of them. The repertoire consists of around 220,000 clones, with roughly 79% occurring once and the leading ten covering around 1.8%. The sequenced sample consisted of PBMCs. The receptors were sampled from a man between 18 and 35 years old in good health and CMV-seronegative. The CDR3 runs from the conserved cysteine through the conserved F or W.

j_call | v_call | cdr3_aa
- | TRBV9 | CASSAMGDNSYEQYF
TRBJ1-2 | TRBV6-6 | CASSLIIGSNYGYTF
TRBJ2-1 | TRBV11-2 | CAAAKGRSSYNEQFF
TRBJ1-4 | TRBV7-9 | CASSLGTGAGEKLFF
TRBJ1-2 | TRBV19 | CASSIERTGFYGYTF
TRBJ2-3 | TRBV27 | CASSLSFAAPTDTQYF
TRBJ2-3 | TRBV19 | CASSTRLAGGLDTQYF
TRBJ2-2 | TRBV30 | CAWSSILTGELFF
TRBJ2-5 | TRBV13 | CASSGQGKETQYF
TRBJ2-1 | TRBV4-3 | CASSPGLAGGLDEQFF
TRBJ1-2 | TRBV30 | CASPVGQGAGGYTF
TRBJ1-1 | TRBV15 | CATSSPDTVQGEAFF
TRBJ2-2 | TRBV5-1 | CASNGASGELFF
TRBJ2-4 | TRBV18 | CASSPPAGLAGLVRFNIQYF
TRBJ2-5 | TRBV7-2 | CASSLAPEGWETQYF
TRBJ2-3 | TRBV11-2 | CASSLVRVIKSTDTQYF
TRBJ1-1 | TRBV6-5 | CASSYRSGLGEAFF
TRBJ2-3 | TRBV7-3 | CASSSRDRGQDTQYF
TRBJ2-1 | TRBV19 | CASTERAREVYNEQFF
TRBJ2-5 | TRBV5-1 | CASSPNTGWETQYF
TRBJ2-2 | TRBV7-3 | CASSQTGGGTGELFF
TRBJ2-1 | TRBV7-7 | CASSLGAVGGNYNEQFF
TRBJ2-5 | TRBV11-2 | CASSTGLAHETQYF
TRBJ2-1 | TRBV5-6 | CASSSTPGTGVVSYNEQFF
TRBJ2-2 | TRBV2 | CASSFGASGMYRELFF
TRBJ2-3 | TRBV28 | CASAMGQITDTQYF
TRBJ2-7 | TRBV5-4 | CASSLVTSRMVDYEQYF
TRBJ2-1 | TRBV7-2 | CASSTPQISEQFF
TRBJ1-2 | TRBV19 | CASSISWDRGNGYTF
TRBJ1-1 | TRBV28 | CASRGQGRTEAFF
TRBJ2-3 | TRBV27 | CASSLSPGSSTDTQYF
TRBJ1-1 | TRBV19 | CASSTGTF
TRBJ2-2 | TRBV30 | CAWSIGGDGELFF
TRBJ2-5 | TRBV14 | CASSQDQGKETQYF
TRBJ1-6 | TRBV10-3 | CAIAGSYNSPLHF
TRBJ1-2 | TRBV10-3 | CAISESREGNYGYTF
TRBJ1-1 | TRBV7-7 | CASSLLQNTEAFF
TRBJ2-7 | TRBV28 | CASSLPTNSYEQYF
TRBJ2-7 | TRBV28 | CASRTGGVSSYEQYF
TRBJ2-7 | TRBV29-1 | CSVAGRYEQYF
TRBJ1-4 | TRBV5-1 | CASSQGGANEKLFF
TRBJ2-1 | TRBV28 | CASSPTSGSYNEQFF
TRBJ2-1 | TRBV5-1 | CASSFGRGSSYNEQFF
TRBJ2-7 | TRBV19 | CASSMLAGGPHEQYF
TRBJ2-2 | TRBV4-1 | CASSQNTGTGNTGELFF
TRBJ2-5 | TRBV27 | CASSSPGVGETQYF
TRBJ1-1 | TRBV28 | CATTGVREAFF
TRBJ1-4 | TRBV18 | CASSPPTRGDEKLFF
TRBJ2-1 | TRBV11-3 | CASSLGEGEGEQFF
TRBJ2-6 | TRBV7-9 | CASSLPSGANVLTF
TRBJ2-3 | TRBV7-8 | CASSSEGATDTQYF